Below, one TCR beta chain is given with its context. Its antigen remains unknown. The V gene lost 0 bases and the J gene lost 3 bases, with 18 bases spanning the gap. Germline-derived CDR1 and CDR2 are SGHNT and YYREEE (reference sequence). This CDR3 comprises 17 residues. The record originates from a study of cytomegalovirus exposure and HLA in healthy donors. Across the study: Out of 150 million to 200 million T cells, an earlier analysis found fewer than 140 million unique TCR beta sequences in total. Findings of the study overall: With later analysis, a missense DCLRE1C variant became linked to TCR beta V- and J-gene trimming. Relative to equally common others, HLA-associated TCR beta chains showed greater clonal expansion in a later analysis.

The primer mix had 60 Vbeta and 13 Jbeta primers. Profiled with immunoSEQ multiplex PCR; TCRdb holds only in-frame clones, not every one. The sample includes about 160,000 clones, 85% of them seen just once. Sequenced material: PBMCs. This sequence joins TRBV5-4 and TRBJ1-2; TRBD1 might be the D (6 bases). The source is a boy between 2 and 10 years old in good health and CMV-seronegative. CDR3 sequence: CASSLVGGPITDYGYTF. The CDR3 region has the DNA TGTGCCAGCAGCTTGGTCGGGGGGCCAATTACTGACTATGGCTACACCTTC.